This T cell receptor (beta chain) was obtained from a study of shared clonotypes between healthy human individuals. Study observations and caveats: For naive CD4 cells, 4% to 6% of clonotypes were shared across a handful of donors.

This CDR3 is built from 16 residues. V gave up 4 bases and J gave up 2 bases, with 18 bases separating them. Germline CDR1 and CDR2: SGHRS and YFSETQ. In the original analysis: Junction-only sequences without quality scores came from ImmunoSEQ, so filtering differed. Using immunoSEQ multiplex PCR, the repertoire was profiled, and TCRdb retains in-frame clones only, with some absent. V and J calls and clone size are those listed in that table; D and trimming were worked out from the DNA. This table has some 900,000 clones, 60% to 85% appearing once. A note on this clone: Antigen specificity is unknown.

HIV-negative, healthy adults without recent acute infections or vaccinations were the donors. The specimen sequenced was memory CD4+ T cells sorted from blood. Regarding subset: CD45RA-negative fraction. The chain links TRBV5-1 to TRBJ2-5, with D possibly matching TRBD2 (5 bases). This clonotype originated in a man aged 18 to 30 in good health. The CDR3: CASSQIRARGQETQYF. The CDR3 nucleotides read TGCGCCAGCAGCCAAATTCGGGCTCGCGGGCAAGAGACCCAGTACTTC.